A single sample gave rise to the 18 T cell receptor beta chains below, sequenced in a study of shared clonotypes between healthy human individuals. The assay was immunoSEQ multiplex PCR, and TCRdb's table has in-frame clones only and misses some. The sample lists millions of clones; about 95% were seen once. The sequencing input was naive CD4+ T cells sorted from blood. Described subset: CD45RA+ positively selected. All receptors come from a man younger than 35 in good health.

The rearrangement joins TRBV25-1 to TRBJ2-7; D is perhaps TRBD1 (6 bases). This CDR3 is 14 amino acids long. V lost 4 bases, J lost 1 base, and 11 bases lay in between. CDR1 is MGHDK and CDR2 is SYGVNS in the germline V gene. The CDR3 nucleotides read TGTGCCAGCAGTGGGACAGTAGCATCCTACGAGCAGTACTTC. Translating it yields CASSGTVASYEQYF.

J is TRBJ2-3 and V is TRBV5-6, with D maybe TRBD1 (5 bases). V shed 7 bases and J shed 2 bases, with 11 bases lying between them. The V gene's germline CDR1 is SGHDT and CDR2 YYEEEE. This CDR3 is built from 13 residues. The CDR3 DNA is TGTGCCAGCTCTAGGGGAAACACAGATACGCAGTATTTT. Translated: CASSRGNTDTQYF.

The chain joins TRBV6-5 to TRBJ2-5; no reliable D call. Trimming left V 5 bases short and J 3 bases short, with 10 bases between. The length of the CDR3 is 13 residues. Germline CDR1 is MNHEY and CDR2 is SVGAGI. CDR3 residues: CASSAGFKETQYF. The CDR3 DNA follows: TGTGCCAGCAGTGCCGGGTTCAAAGAGACCCAGTACTTC.

The rearrangement joins TRBV2 to TRBJ2-3; no reliable D call. Trimming removed 2 bases from V and 5 bases from J, with 2 bases in between. Germline lookup yields CDR1 SNHLY and CDR2 FYNNEI. The CDR3 sequence is 11 residues long. The CDR3 protein is CASSEKDTQYF. The CDR3 region has the DNA TGTGCCAGCAGTGAAAAAGATACGCAGTATTTT. The entire variable domain, with the rest obtained from reference TRBV2 and TRBJ2-3, is as follows: EPEVTQTPSHQVTQMGQEVILRCVPISNHLYFYWYRQILGQKVEFLVSFYNNEISEKSEIFDDQFSVERPDGSNFTLKIRSTKLEDSAMYFCASSEKDTQYFGPGTRLTVL.

This clone has just a few counts. The V gene is TRBV6-1, the J gene TRBJ1-2; D unresolved. V was pared by 6 bases and J by 7 bases, with 18 bases between. The V gene's germline CDR1 is MNHNS and CDR2 SASEGT. CDR3 length equals 14 residues. The CDR3 nucleotides read TGTGCCAGCAGCGCCCCCCGCGGAGGTAGTGGCTACACCTTC. It is translated as CASSAPRGGSGYTF.

CDR3 region: CASSLEQGRETQYF. DNA for the CDR3: TGTGCCAGCAGCTTAGAACAGGGGAGGGAGACCCAGTACTTC. The chain links TRBV11-2 to TRBJ2-5, with D tentatively TRBD1 (7 bases). CDR1 and CDR2 from the germline V gene are SGHAT and FQNNGV. This CDR3 is 14 amino acids long. Trimming removed 0 bases at V and 5 bases at J, with 10 bases between.

This chain joins TRBV11-1 and TRBJ2-5; TRBD2 matches 9 bases. The V gene end was trimmed by 4 bases and the J gene end by 5 bases; junction bases not matched to a gene: 8. CDR3 length: 15 amino acids. Germline CDR1 reads SGHAT; CDR2 reads FQDESV (reference sequence). This CDR3 is CASSWASGVGETQYF. CDR3 bases: TGTGCCAGCAGCTGGGCTAGCGGGGTCGGGGAGACCCAGTACTTC. Full variable domain (outside the CDR3, taken from reference TRBV11-1 and TRBJ2-5): EAEVAQSPRYKITEKSQAVAFWCDPISGHATLYWYRQILGQGPELLVQFQDESVVDDSQLPKDRFSAERLKGVDSTLKIQPAELGDSAMYLCASSWASGVGETQYFGPGTRLLVL.

This chain joins TRBV10-3 and TRBJ1-6, with D perhaps TRBD1 (5 bases). CDR1 is ENHRY, CDR2 SYGVKD, per germline. There are 13 residues in the CDR3. Trimming shortened V by 8 bases and J by 7 bases, and 12 bases separated the two germline ends. The CDR3 loop reads CAIRGERNSPLHF. For the CDR3, the DNA is TGTGCCATCCGAGGGGAAAGAAATTCACCCCTCCACTTT.

The gene calls are TRBV10-3 and TRBJ1-2, with a weak D call TRBD1 (5 bases). The germline V gene has CDR1 ENHRY and CDR2 SYGVKD. The V and J ends lost 3 bases and 4 bases respectively, with 12 bases between them. There are 14 residues in the CDR3. CDR3 in amino acids: CAISDRTGTYGYTF. The CDR3 DNA is TGTGCCATCAGTGACCGTACCGGGACCTATGGCTACACCTTC.

The rearrangement uses TRBV7-9 and TRBJ2-5; D gene ambiguous. This CDR3 region has 15 residues. From germline, CDR1 is SEHNR and CDR2 FQNEAQ (reference sequence). Between the trimmed V and J ends, which lost 0 bases and 1 base, there was a span of 9 bases. CDR3 sequence: CASSLAKPAQETQYF. CDR3 sequence (DNA): TGTGCCAGCAGCTTAGCTAAGCCAGCCCAAGAGACCCAGTACTTC.

For this clone: Other DNA variants within this sample encode the same CDR3. V gene TRBV7-3 combines with J gene TRBJ2-1; D gene ambiguous. Trimming cost V 0 bases and J 4 bases, with 7 bases left between them. Germline V gene lookup returns CDR1 SGHTA and CDR2 FQGTGA. The CDR3 is 14 residues long. The CDR3 here is CASSLTSGYNEQFF. The CDR3 DNA reads TGTGCCAGCAGCTTAACTTCCGGTTACAATGAGCAGTTCTTC.

V gene TRBV7-2 combines with J gene TRBJ2-5; D not certain. CDR3 length: 13 amino acids. Trimming left V 3 bases short and J 2 bases short, with 7 bases between. CDR1 SGHTA and CDR2 FQGNSA come from the germline V gene. The CDR3, as DNA: TGTGCCAGCAGCTTGGCGGAACAAGAGACCCAGTACTTC. It translates to CASSLAEQETQYF.

The CDR3 nucleotides are TGTGCCAGCTGTAGGACGGGGGAGGGTTTTTCTGGCTACACCTTC. Residues: CASCRTGEGFSGYTF. The chain joins TRBV28 to TRBJ1-2; a weak D match, TRBD1 (5 bases). Germline V CDR1 and CDR2: MDHEN, SYDVKM. CDR3 length equals 15 residues. The V gene lost 8 bases and the J gene lost 7 bases, with 23 bases spanning the gap.

The V call is TRBV2, the J call TRBJ2-7, with 8 bases fitting TRBD1. V was pared by 2 bases and J by 5 bases, with 11 bases of the junction left unmatched. Germline CDR1 reads SNHLY; CDR2 reads FYNNEI. The CDR3 is 16 residues long. The CDR3 DNA is TGTGCCAGCAGTGAATCGCGGTTCAGGGGGCCCCACGAGCAGTACTTC. Translating gives CASSESRFRGPHEQYF.

This chain uses TRBV9 with TRBJ1-5; D remains ambiguous. Germline V gene data show CDR1 as SGDLS and CDR2 as YYNGEE. This CDR3 region has 14 residues. V shed 4 bases and J shed 1 base, with 9 bases lying between them. This CDR3 reads CASSPAGSNQPQHF. The CDR3 bases are TGTGCCAGCAGCCCTGCAGGAAGCAATCAGCCCCAGCATTTT.

This chain uses TRBV19 with TRBJ1-6, with a weak D call TRBD1 (5 bases). V lost 5 bases to trimming and J lost 5 bases, with 16 bases between them. Germline V lookup: CDR1 LNHDA, CDR2 SQIVND (reference sequence). The CDR3 has 16 residues. CDR3 nucleotide sequence: TGTGCCAGTAGTGAGCCAGGCCGAGGGGATAATTCACCCCTCCACTTT. Translated: CASSEPGRGDNSPLHF.

The rearrangement uses TRBV5-4 and TRBJ2-5; D is perhaps TRBD1 or TRBD2 (5 bases each). V shed 4 bases and J shed 5 bases, with 15 bases lying between them. The CDR3 is 14 residues long. Germline CDR1 and CDR2: SGHNT and YYREEE (reference sequence). CDR3 amino acids: CASSEPGPRETQYF. The CDR3 nucleotides are TGTGCCAGCAGCGAACCGGGACCCAGGGAGACCCAGTACTTC.

V is TRBV30 and J is TRBJ2-7, with 8 bases aligning to TRBD2. CDR1 and CDR2 (germline): GTSNPN, SVGIG (reference sequence). V shed 4 bases, J shed 3 bases, and the junction held 11 bases outside the gene matches. CDR3 length: 15 residues. The CDR3: CAWTGDKRENYEQYF. In DNA form, the CDR3 reads TGTGCCTGGACAGGGGATAAGCGGGAGAACTACGAGCAGTACTTC. Full variable domain (rest looked up from reference TRBV30 and TRBJ2-7): SQTIHQWPATLVQPVGSPLSLECTVEGTSNPNLYWYRQAAGRGLQLLFYSVGIGQISSEVPQNLSASRPQDRQFILSSKKLLLSDSGFYLCAWTGDKRENYEQYFGPGTRLTVT.